A single sample is the source of the 20 T cell receptor beta chains below, sequenced in a study of T cell responses to AZD1222 COVID-19 vaccine (dated by TCRdb to about 2021). Receptors were amplified or captured by the immunoSEQ multiplex PCR assay. Held by TCRdb, this immuneACCESS table contains in-frame sequences only and omits some clones. Under half of the omission traces to an unresolved V gene where checked; the cause of the rest is unknown. The sample table holds some 150,000 clones, of which over 80% were seen once. The ten most abundant clones make up about 4.3% of the sample. This sample's time point label indicates: about 28 days (+/-7) after the second vaccine dose. What the treatment or condition label conveys for this sample: meningococcal conjugate vaccine given as trial control. Sample: peripheral blood, taken 28 days after the second dose of the MenACWY control vaccine. These TCRs come from an adult who received the MenACWY meningococcal vaccine as a control.

V is TRBV4-2 and J is TRBJ2-1; D is possibly TRBD1 (7 bases). Between the trimmed V and J ends, which lost 4 bases and 0 bases, there was a span of 13 bases. The CDR3 is made up of 16 amino acids. Per germline, CDR1 LGHNA and CDR2 YNFKEQ. DNA for the CDR3: TGTGCCAGCAGCCGGGCAGGGGGGACCTCCTACAATGAGCAGTTCTTC. This encodes CASSRAGGTSYNEQFF.

This clone has only one observation. V usage is TRBV6-5 and J usage is TRBJ2-3; D call uncertain. Germline values: CDR1 MNHEY, CDR2 SVGAGI. The CDR3 is 11 amino acids. V lost 3 bases to trimming and J lost 7 bases, with 5 bases between them. The CDR3 bases are TGTGCCAGCAGTTATAAGAATACGCAGTATTTT. Its protein product is CASSYKNTQYF.

The V gene is TRBV4-1, the J gene TRBJ2-1; possibly TRBD2 for D (6 bases). Germline-derived CDR1 and CDR2 are MGHRA and YSYEKL. This CDR3 comprises 15 residues. Trimming pared 3 bases from V and 9 bases from J, leaving 18 bases between. The chain's CDR3 is CASSQDSEGQSEQFF. In DNA, the CDR3 is TGCGCCAGCAGCCAGGATTCGGAGGGCCAGAGTGAGCAGTTCTTC.

The chain is built from TRBV18 and TRBJ2-1; 12 nucleotides match TRBD2. Germline CDR1 KGHSH, CDR2 LQKENI. There are 15 residues in the CDR3. The V segment lost 3 bases and the J segment 6 bases; nucleotides outside the gene matches: 3. The chain's CDR3 is CASSPLAGGGNEQFF. The CDR3 nucleotides read TGTGCCAGCTCACCCCTAGCGGGAGGGGGCAATGAGCAGTTCTTC.

The chain couples TRBV28 to TRBJ2-6, with TRBD1 matching 7 bases. V lost 6 bases to trimming and J lost 0 bases; unmatched junction nucleotides: 5. The germline gives CDR1 MDHEN, CDR2 SYDVKM. This CDR3 has 16 amino acids. For the CDR3, the DNA is TGTGCCAGCAGCCAGACAGGGAGCTCTGGGGCCAACGTCCTGACTTTC. Residues: CASSQTGSSGANVLTF.

The DNA for the CDR3 is TGTGCCAGCAGCGGTCGGTTACAGCCCCAGCATTTT. Translated, it gives CASSGRLQPQHF. The rearrangement joins TRBV2 to TRBJ1-5; unclear D gene. CDR1 is SNHLY, CDR2 FYNNEI, per germline. V dropped 6 bases and J dropped 7 bases, with 10 bases sitting between them. The CDR3 contains 12 residues.

V usage is TRBV7-8 and J usage is TRBJ1-5, with TRBD1 as a possible D gene (5 bases). Germline V lookup: CDR1 SGHVS, CDR2 FQNEAQ. CDR3 length equals 15 residues. Trimming shortened V by 0 bases and J by 8 bases, and 14 bases separated the two germline ends. Here the CDR3 reads CASSLAQGVGEPQHF. DNA of the CDR3: TGTGCCAGCAGCTTAGCACAAGGGGTCGGAGAGCCCCAGCATTTT.

V gene TRBV23-1 combines with J gene TRBJ1-6, with 7 positions matching TRBD1. TRBV23-1 is flagged as an ORF with uncertain function. Trimming took 3 bases from V and 7 from J; bases not matched to a gene: 6. The CDR3 is 15 residues long. The CDR3 coding sequence is TGCGCCAGCAGTCATCCGACAGGGTTGAATTCACCCCTCCACTTT. It translates to CASSHPTGLNSPLHF.

V usage is TRBV7-9 and J usage is TRBJ2-3, with 10 bases identical to TRBD2. The CDR3 runs to 19 residues. Losses at the gene ends were 6 bases for V and 1 base for J; bases not matched to a gene: 16. Germline lookup yields CDR1 SEHNR and CDR2 FQNEAQ (reference sequence). In DNA form, the CDR3 reads TGTGCCAGCAGTGAGACTTTAAGCCTAGGGACTAGCGGCACAGATACGCAGTATTTT. Translating gives CASSETLSLGTSGTDTQYF.

This chain uses TRBV5-1 with TRBJ1-3; D is possibly TRBD1 (6 bases). Germline CDR1 is SGHRS and CDR2 is YFSETQ. The CDR3 runs 15 residues. V lost 4 bases to trimming and J lost 2 bases, with 13 bases between them. CDR3 in amino acids: CASSTGQSTGNTIYF. The CDR3 nucleotides read TGCGCCAGCAGCACCGGACAGTCTACTGGAAACACCATATATTTT.

The rearrangement links TRBV28 to TRBJ2-5; perhaps TRBD1 as D (6 bases). Germline CDR1 is MDHEN and CDR2 is SYDVKM. The CDR3 totals 15 residues. Trimming stripped 5 bases from V and 5 bases from J, with 18 bases between. Here the CDR3 DNA reads TGTGCCAGCAGTCCTTACAGGGAATCATACGAGACCCAGTACTTC. Amino acids: CASSPYRESYETQYF.

The V gene is TRBV7-2, the J gene TRBJ1-2; TRBD1 agrees at 8 bases. In germline, CDR1 is SGHTA, CDR2 FQGNSA. J was trimmed by 6 bases and V by 1 base; bases with no gene match: 4. The CDR3 consists of 14 residues. CDR3 residues: CASSLGQGRDGYTF. In nucleotides, the CDR3 is TGTGCCAGCAGCTTAGGACAGGGGAGAGATGGCTACACCTTC.

The rearrangement uses TRBV5-1 and TRBJ1-3; D uncertain. V lost 0 bases, J lost 4 bases, and 5 bases lay in between. CDR1 is SGHRS, CDR2 YFSETQ, per germline. The CDR3 sequence is 13 residues long. The CDR3 region has the DNA TGCGCCAGCAGCTTGGATCAGGGAAACACCATATATTTT. It specifies CASSLDQGNTIYF. Using reference TRBV5-1 and TRBJ1-3 for the parts outside the CDR3, the full variable domain is KAGVTQTPRYLIKTRGQQVTLSCSPISGHRSVSWYQQTPGQGLQFLFEYFSETQRNKGNFPGRFSGRQFSNSRSEMNVSTLELGDSALYLCASSLDQGNTIYFGEGSWLTVV.

This chain uses TRBV5-1 with TRBJ2-2; D possibly corresponds to TRBD2 (6 bases). Deletions cut 4 bases from V and 1 base from J, with 11 bases between. This CDR3 spans 15 amino acids. Germline lookup yields CDR1 SGHRS and CDR2 YFSETQ. The CDR3 DNA follows: TGCGCCAGCAGCCCTGGGACTTGGAACACCGGGGAGCTGTTTTTT. This sequence encodes CASSPGTWNTGELFF.

V usage is TRBV29-1 and J usage is TRBJ2-7; 9 nucleotides match TRBD1. The CDR3 length is 12 residues. Germline assignment: CDR1 SQVTM and CDR2 ANQGSEA. J lost 2 bases, V lost 6 bases, and 2 bases had no gene match. CDR3 in amino acids: CSVGTGTYEQYF. As DNA, the CDR3 is TGCAGCGTGGGGACAGGGACCTACGAGCAGTACTTC.

The count of this clone is one. This sequence joins TRBV30 and TRBJ2-7; D assignment may be TRBD1 or TRBD2 (6 bases each). This CDR3 comprises 11 residues. The V end was cut by 8 bases, the J end by 4 bases, with 12 bases between. The germline V gene has CDR1 GTSNPN and CDR2 SVGIG (reference sequence). Written as DNA, the CDR3 is TGTGCCGGGGGGCAGGGGTACGAGCAGTACTTC. Translation: CAGGQGYEQYF.

The V gene is TRBV28, the J gene TRBJ2-1; no clear D gene. Germline CDR1 MDHEN, CDR2 SYDVKM. The CDR3 totals 16 residues. V lost 1 base, J lost 0 bases, and 10 bases lay in between. The CDR3 DNA is TGTGCCAGCAGTTTATTTCTGCCCGCCTCCTACAATGAGCAGTTCTTC. This translates into CASSLFLPASYNEQFF.

This sequence joins TRBV6-2 or TRBV6-3 and TRBJ2-7; 8 bases map to TRBD2. Germline V gives CDR1 MNHEY, CDR2 SVGEGT. J lost 5 bases, V lost 5 bases, and 14 bases had no gene match. The CDR3 loop spans 16 amino acids. The CDR3 sequence: CASSHYQQGSGDEQYF. For the CDR3, the DNA is TGTGCCAGCAGTCACTACCAACAGGGTAGCGGGGACGAGCAGTACTTC.

This clone was observed a few times. The rearrangement joins TRBV29-1 to TRBJ1-1; TRBD1 aligns across 9 bases. This CDR3 spans 13 amino acids. CDR1 is SQVTM and CDR2 is ANQGSEA in the germline V gene. The V segment lost 6 bases and the J segment 5 bases; nucleotides outside the gene matches: 7. In DNA form, the CDR3 reads TGCAGCGTCGTACAGGGGGCGCGGACTGAAGCTTTCTTT. Protein product: CSVVQGARTEAFF. The complete variable domain, with remaining parts taken from reference TRBV29-1 and TRBJ1-1, reads SAVISQKPSRDICQRGTSLTIQCQVDSQVTMMFWYRQQPGQSLTLIATANQGSEATYESGFVIDKFPISRPNLTFSTLTVSNMSPEDSSIYLCSVVQGARTEAFFGQGTRLTVV.

The J gene is TRBJ1-1, the V gene TRBV7-9; D is possibly TRBD1 (6 bases). The CDR3 extends over 15 amino acids. V was cut by 5 bases and J by 0 bases, with 13 bases left in between. Germline values: CDR1 SEHNR, CDR2 FQNEAQ (reference sequence). The CDR3 DNA reads TGTGCCAGCAGCCGTGGACAGATTATGAACACTGAAGCTTTCTTT. Translating it yields CASSRGQIMNTEAFF.